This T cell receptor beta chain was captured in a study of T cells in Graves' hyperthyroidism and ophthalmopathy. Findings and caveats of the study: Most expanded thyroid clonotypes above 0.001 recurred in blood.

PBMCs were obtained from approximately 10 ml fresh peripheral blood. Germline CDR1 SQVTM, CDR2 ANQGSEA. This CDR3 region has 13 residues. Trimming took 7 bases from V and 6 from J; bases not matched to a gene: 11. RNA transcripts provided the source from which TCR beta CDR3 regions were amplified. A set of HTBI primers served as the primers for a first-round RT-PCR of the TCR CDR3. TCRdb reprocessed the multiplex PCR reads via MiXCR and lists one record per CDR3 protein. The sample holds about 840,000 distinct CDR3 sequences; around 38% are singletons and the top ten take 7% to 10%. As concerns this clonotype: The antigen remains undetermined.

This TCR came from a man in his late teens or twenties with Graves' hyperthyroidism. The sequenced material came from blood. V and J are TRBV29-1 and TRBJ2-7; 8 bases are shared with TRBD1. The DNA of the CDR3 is TGCAGCGCGACTCCGGGACAGGCGGGCGAGCAGTACTTC. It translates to CSATPGQAGEQYF.